This T cell receptor beta chain was documented in a study of CD8 T cells in ankylosing spondylitis. This clonotype was picked up a small number of times. The target antigen is unknown. The ends were cut back, 5 bases at V and 6 bases at J, with 14 bases in the middle. The CDR3 runs 13 residues. Findings and limits, study-wide: Reportedly, matched ankylosing spondylitis synovial fluid was significantly enriched for disease-linked clones. Earlier reports found some motif variants in synovial fluid and blood in reactive arthritis. In ankylosing spondylitis blood, a motif of roughly eight highly homologous TCR beta variants appeared characteristic.

The authors made TCR beta libraries by quantitative 5'-RACE with molecular barcodes. TCRdb passed the 5' RACE reads through MiXCR, listing each CDR3 protein once. The sample contains about 540,000 distinct CDR3 sequences, roughly an eighth of which appear only once. The TCR comes from a male donor with ankylosing spondylitis. The sequenced sample was blood, either unsorted or a sorted T cell fraction (not recorded which). The chain carries TRBV12-3 or TRBV12-4 and TRBJ2-7; tentative D call: TRBD1 (6 bases). The CDR3 region has the DNA TGTGCCAGCAGTAAGGGGGTCTTTGGCGAGCAGTACTTC. Translated, it gives CASSKGVFGEQYF.